This TCR beta chain was sequenced in a study of blood T cell repertoires in COVID-19. As for the study in general: Donors in the United States, Italy and Spain gave samples during acute or convalescent COVID-19. Sample material is recorded as cDNA or gDNA derived from T cells, B-cell-depleted T cells, or PBMCs.

V gave up 2 bases and J gave up 4 bases; unmatched junction bases: 8. Germline loops: CDR1 SGHTS, CDR2 YDEGEE. The CDR3 has 16 residues. Original processing methods: Reference gene primer amplification in the assay estimated nucleated cell counts. The repertoire was sequenced with immunoSEQ multiplex PCR; TCRdb's copy has only in-frame clones and lacks some. V and J calls plus clone size are reproduced from that table; the DNA served to infer D and trimming. The table records approximately 410,000 clones, roughly 89% of them present only once. Sequenced sample: peripheral blood. This chain links TRBV5-8 with TRBJ2-5, with 10 positions matching TRBD1. This TCR derives from a woman in her twenties or thirties with active or convalescent COVID-19. The chain's CDR3 is CASSFGDRGGGETQYF. Here the CDR3 DNA reads TGTGCCAGCAGCTTTGGGGACAGGGGAGGAGGAGAGACCCAGTACTTC.